Each of the 32 T cell receptor beta chains below was sequenced from the same sample in a study of spatial heterogeneity in lung cancer. TCRdb called the 5' RACE reads again in MiXCR, with one record for every CDR3 protein. The sample lists roughly 72,000 distinct CDR3 sequences, roughly 8.9% occurring once. The time point here: blood at routine non-recurrence follow-up after resection. The source was PBMCs, collected at follow-up. Source of these receptors: a female donor with early-stage non-small cell lung cancer.

This clonotype was seen repeatedly, ten times or more. This chain links TRBV10-3 with TRBJ2-5, with 11 bases that match TRBD2. Germline-derived CDR1 and CDR2 are ENHRY and SYGVKD. This CDR3 spans 15 amino acids. V lost 5 bases, J lost 2 bases, and 4 bases stayed unmatched. As DNA, the CDR3 is TGTGCCATCAGTTCTTTAGCGGGAGGGCAAGAGACCCAGTACTTC. This sequence encodes CAISSLAGGQETQYF.

This clonotype was seen ten or more times. The chain is built from TRBV7-6 and TRBJ1-4; no reliable D call. With 0 bases removed from V and 3 bases from J, the gap between germline ends came to 11 bases. CDR1 SGHVS and CDR2 FNYEAQ come from the germline V gene. The CDR3 sequence is 16 residues long. CDR3 DNA: TGTGCCAGCAGCTTAGCTCGTTTTCGGGCTAATGAAAAACTGTTTTTT. This encodes CASSLARFRANEKLFF.

This clonotype has at least ten counts. V usage is TRBV29-1 and J usage is TRBJ2-5; D is unresolved. This CDR3 spans 11 amino acids. V dropped 5 bases and J dropped 5 bases, with 9 bases sitting between them. Germline V gene data show CDR1 as SQVTM and CDR2 as ANQGSEA. The CDR3 DNA sequence: TGCAGCGTTCATGTAGGTGAGACCCAGTACTTC. Translated, it gives CSVHVGETQYF.

This clonotype was picked up many times. The gene calls are TRBV7-3 and TRBJ2-1; D not certain. The CDR3 runs to 15 residues. Germline CDR1 and CDR2: SGHTA and FQGTGA. Trimming took 2 bases from V and 3 from J, leaving 11 bases between them. DNA of the CDR3: TGTGCCAGCAGCTTAGGGCAGGAGCACTACAATGAGCAGTTCTTC. Translated: CASSLGQEHYNEQFF.

This rearrangement joins TRBV28 to TRBJ2-2; 7 bases line up with TRBD1. The germline gives CDR1 MDHEN, CDR2 SYDVKM. This CDR3 comprises 14 residues. The V segment lost 2 bases and the J segment 6 bases; nucleotides outside the gene matches: 3. CDR3 loop: CASSLLQGAGELFF. The CDR3 nucleotides are TGTGCCAGCAGTTTACTGCAGGGGGCCGGGGAGCTGTTTTTT.

The chain carries TRBV20-1 and TRBJ2-1, with a weak D call TRBD2 (5 bases). The CDR3 consists of 13 residues. The germline CDR1 and CDR2 sequences are DFQATT and SNEGSKA (reference sequence). The V gene lost 6 bases and the J gene lost 7 bases, with 16 bases spanning the gap. The CDR3 here is CSAKGLGPNEQFF. The CDR3 nucleotides read TGCAGTGCGAAAGGACTGGGCCCTAATGAGCAGTTCTTC.

This clonotype occurred many times. V and J are TRBV5-1 and TRBJ2-2; D is possibly TRBD1 (5 bases). The CDR3 runs 17 residues. Germline V gene sequence: CDR1 SGHRS, CDR2 YFSETQ. Between the trimmed V and J ends, which lost 0 bases and 5 bases, there was a span of 17 bases. The CDR3 bases are TGCGCCAGCAGCTTGGGACCAATTGGACAAACGACCGGGGAGCTGTTTTTT. Amino acid sequence: CASSLGPIGQTTGELFF. Filled out from reference TRBV5-1 and TRBJ2-2, the complete variable domain reads KAGVTQTPRYLIKTRGQQVTLSCSPISGHRSVSWYQQTPGQGLQFLFEYFSETQRNKGNFPGRFSGRQFSNSRSEMNVSTLELGDSALYLCASSLGPIGQTTGELFFGEGSRLTVL.

This clonotype was found many times. The V call is TRBV29-1, the J call TRBJ2-7; 8 bases match TRBD2. The germline gives CDR1 SQVTM, CDR2 ANQGSEA. V dropped 4 bases and J dropped 5; count of bases not matched to a gene: 13. This CDR3 has 15 residues. CDR3 nucleotide sequence: TGCAGCGTTGGAGGGACTAGTAGTAATCCCGACGAGCAGTACTTC. Translated: CSVGGTSSNPDEQYF.

This clonotype was detected ten times or more. This chain uses TRBV7-9 with TRBJ2-7; D assignment may be TRBD1 or TRBD2 (5 bases each). Germline assignment: CDR1 SEHNR and CDR2 FQNEAQ (reference sequence). The V and J ends lost 2 bases and 7 bases respectively, with 15 bases between them. CDR3 size: 14 residues. CDR3 residues: CASSLRTSWGEQYF. The CDR3, as DNA: TGTGCCAGCAGCTTACGGACAAGCTGGGGGGAGCAGTACTTC.

This clonotype has ten or more counts. The V and J genes are TRBV13 and TRBJ1-2; no definite D call. The CDR3 contains 15 residues. Trimming pared 4 bases from V and 2 bases from J, leaving 14 bases between. CDR1 is PRHDT and CDR2 is FYEKMQ in the germline V gene (reference sequence). This chain's CDR3 is CASSSVASLNYGYTF. The CDR3 DNA reads TGTGCCAGCAGCTCTGTCGCCAGTCTAAACTATGGCTACACCTTC.

The V and J genes are TRBV12-3 or TRBV12-4 and TRBJ2-1; tentatively, D is TRBD1 (5 bases). The CDR3 totals 13 residues. V lost 6 bases, J lost 4 bases, and 10 bases lay in between. The CDR3 DNA reads TGTGCCAGCAGATCACCAGGGTACAATGAGCAGTTCTTC. This codes for CASRSPGYNEQFF.

At least ten counts were recorded for this clonotype. V usage is TRBV7-3 and J usage is TRBJ2-5, with 7 bases identical to TRBD2. Germline V gene data show CDR1 as SGHTA and CDR2 as FQGTGA. The CDR3 loop spans 13 amino acids. Trimming cost V 3 bases and J 3 bases; bases outside gene matches: 1. The CDR3 is CASSFAGEETQYF. Written as DNA, the CDR3 is TGTGCCAGCAGCTTTGCGGGAGAAGAGACCCAGTACTTC.

This clonotype turned up a few times. This CDR3 reads CASSQVTDTQYF. The CDR3 DNA reads TGTGCCAGCAGCCAAGTCACAGATACGCAGTATTTT. V usage is TRBV3-1 and J usage is TRBJ2-3; no reliable D call. Germline loops: CDR1 LGHDT, CDR2 YNNKEL (reference sequence). CDR3 size: 12 residues. Trimming removed 1 base from V and 2 bases from J, with 1 base in between.

Of note for this clonotype: Possible read error: a much larger clone is one base away. The chain has TRBV9 and TRBJ1-2; D is unresolved. The CDR3 has 15 residues. Germline CDR1 is SGDLS and CDR2 is YYNGEE. DNA of the CDR3: TGTGCCAGCAGCACTGCCCAGGTTCAAAACTATAGCTACACCTTC. The encoded protein is CASSTAQVQNYSYTF. Supplemented by reference TRBV9 and TRBJ1-2, the full variable domain reads DSGVTQTPKHLITATGQRVTLRCSPRSGDLSVYWYQQSLDQGLQFLIQYYNGEERAKGNILERFSAQQFPDLHSELNLSSLELGDSALYFCASSTAQVQNYSYTFGSGTRLTVV.

On this clonotype: One end of the junction is discordant with germline, which a read error may explain. The chain couples TRBV27 to TRBJ2-6, with TRBD1 identical over 10 bases. The CDR3 consists of 14 residues. Germline CDR1 reads MNHEY; CDR2 reads SMNVEV (reference sequence). As DNA, the CDR3 is TGTGCCAGCAGTCCATGGACAGGGGGCAACGTCCTGACTTTC. Translated: CASSPWTGGNVLTF.

This clonotype has ten or more counts. The chain uses TRBV7-8 and TRBJ2-7; D gene uncertain. The CDR3 length is 16 residues. V shed 3 bases and J shed 0 bases, with 15 bases lying between them. The germline gives CDR1 SGHVS, CDR2 FQNEAQ. DNA for the CDR3: TGTGCCAGCAGCTTTCCCGAAGGGTCAGGCTCCTACGAGCAGTACTTC. This encodes CASSFPEGSGSYEQYF.

This clonotype was counted only a few times. This chain joins TRBV7-3 and TRBJ2-1, with D unresolved. Germline values: CDR1 SGHTA, CDR2 FQGTGA. This CDR3 region has 14 residues. The ends were cut back, 5 bases at V and 2 bases at J, with 10 bases in the middle. The CDR3 DNA reads as TGTGCCAGCAGCCCCGTGGCAGCCTACAATGAGCAGTTCTTC. Translating it yields CASSPVAAYNEQFF.

For this clonotype: This may arise from a read error, as a much more abundant clone is one base away. The chain carries TRBV5-5 and TRBJ2-3, with D possibly matching TRBD1 (5 bases). The length of the CDR3 is 15 residues. V was clipped by 2 bases and J by 2 bases, with 12 bases between them. The germline V gene has CDR1 SGHKS and CDR2 YYEKEE (reference sequence). The CDR3 is CASSFLDTTTDTQYF. CDR3 coding DNA: TGTGCCAGCAGCTTTTTGGACACCACCACAGATACGCAGTATTTT.

In this sample, this clonotype turned up once. J is TRBJ2-1 and V is TRBV24-1, with unresolved D. The CDR3 runs to 12 residues. V lost 7 bases and J 7 bases, leaving 10 bases between the germline ends. Per the germline V gene, CDR1 is KGHDR and CDR2 is SFDVKD. CDR3 nucleotides: TGTGCCACCAGCTCTCTCCTGAATGAGCAGTTCTTC. Its translation: CATSSLLNEQFF.

A word on this clonotype: The junction does not match germline at one end; this may be a read error. The rearrangement links TRBV20-1 to TRBJ1-5; TRBD1 is a possible D gene (5 bases). Germline V gene sequence: CDR1 DFQATT, CDR2 SNEGSKA (reference sequence). The CDR3 loop spans 14 amino acids. The CDR3 nucleotides are TGCAGTGCTAGAGCCAGCCAGGGCAAGCAGCCCCAGCATTTT. Its protein is CSARASQGKQPQHF.

There are many counts of this clonotype. The rearrangement links TRBV5-1 to TRBJ2-7; D is perhaps TRBD1 (5 bases). The V gene's germline CDR1 is SGHRS and CDR2 YFSETQ. V lost 1 base and J 0 bases, leaving 8 bases between the germline ends. CDR3 length: 14 amino acids. Here the CDR3 reads CASSLTGNSYEQYF. As DNA, the CDR3 is TGCGCCAGCAGCTTGACAGGTAACTCCTACGAGCAGTACTTC.

Many counts were recorded for this clonotype. The chain couples TRBV5-4 to TRBJ1-1, with 8 bases lining up with TRBD1. The CDR3 has 13 residues. V shed 4 bases and J 9 bases; nucleotides not matched to a gene: 8. Per germline, CDR1 SGHNT and CDR2 YYREEE (reference sequence). CDR3 nucleotides: TGTGCCAGCAGCGCAGGGGGCCCGGCTCAAGCTTTCTTT. As protein: CASSAGGPAQAFF.

This clonotype was counted many times. The J gene is TRBJ2-1, the V gene TRBV7-2, with a weak D call TRBD2 (5 bases). Trimming removed 6 bases from V and 6 bases from J, with 12 bases in between. This CDR3 is built from 13 residues. Germline V gives CDR1 SGHTA, CDR2 FQGNSA. This chain's CDR3 is CASRNGNANEQFF. The CDR3 nucleotides are TGTGCCAGCAGAAACGGGAACGCCAATGAGCAGTTCTTC.

Ten or more counts support this clonotype. The chain uses TRBV7-2 and TRBJ1-6; TRBD1 matches at 7 bases. Germline V gene data show CDR1 as SGHTA and CDR2 as FQGNSA. The CDR3 extends over 18 amino acids. V lost 5 bases, J lost 0 bases, and 10 bases stayed unmatched. CDR3 sequence (DNA): TGTGCCAGCAGCCCCGGGACAGTCAAGAGCTCCTATAATTCACCCCTCCACTTT. As protein: CASSPGTVKSSYNSPLHF.

Of note for this clonotype: At one end, the junction sequence differs from germline, possibly due to a read error. V is TRBV28 and J is TRBJ1-2; 8 positions agree with TRBD1. The CDR3 length is 14 residues. CDR1 is MDHEN, CDR2 SYDVKM, per germline. CDR3 coding DNA: TGTCCCAGCAGTTCCCCGACAGGGGACTATGGCTACACCTTC. It codes for CPSSSPTGDYGYTF.

Many counts were recorded for this clonotype. The chain has TRBV10-3 and TRBJ2-1; 11 nucleotides align to TRBD2. Germline V CDR1 and CDR2: ENHRY, SYGVKD. With V trimmed by 3 bases and J by 6 bases, 4 bases remained unmatched. The CDR3 runs 15 residues. For the CDR3, the DNA is TGTGCCATCAGTGATAGACTAGCGGGATTCAATGAGCAGTTCTTC. Translation: CAISDRLAGFNEQFF.

In its sample, this clonotype was seen many times. The chain recombines TRBV19 with TRBJ2-1; the D gene is possibly TRBD2 (5 bases). The V gene's germline CDR1 is LNHDA and CDR2 SQIVND (reference sequence). Deletions cut 4 bases from V and 0 bases from J, with 10 bases between. The CDR3 is made up of 15 amino acids. CDR3 region: CASSKRTASYNEQFF. CDR3 in DNA: TGTGCCAGTAGTAAGCGGACGGCCTCCTACAATGAGCAGTTCTTC.

This clonotype was seen repeatedly, ten times or more. V gene TRBV9 combines with J gene TRBJ1-2; D gene uncertain. V lost 0 bases and J lost 7, with 13 bases in between. The CDR3 length is 14 residues. Germline V gives CDR1 SGDLS, CDR2 YYNGEE. The CDR3 here is CASSVEGLAVGYTF. CDR3 bases: TGTGCCAGCAGCGTAGAAGGGCTGGCGGTTGGCTACACCTTC. The whole variable domain, remainder taken from reference TRBV9 and TRBJ1-2, is DSGVTQTPKHLITATGQRVTLRCSPRSGDLSVYWYQQSLDQGLQFLIQYYNGEERAKGNILERFSAQQFPDLHSELNLSSLELGDSALYFCASSVEGLAVGYTFGSGTRLTVV.

This clonotype was detected ten times or more. The chain employs TRBV20-1 and TRBJ2-2; D is unresolved. Trimming cost V 0 bases and J 1 base, with 9 bases left between them. Germline V CDR1 and CDR2: DFQATT, SNEGSKA (reference sequence). The CDR3 runs to 15 residues. The CDR3, as DNA: TGCAGTGCTAGAGATCTCCGCGGGAACACCGGGGAGCTGTTTTTT. Encoded protein: CSARDLRGNTGELFF.

This clonotype was observed at least ten times. This chain joins TRBV5-1 and TRBJ2-1, with 12 positions matching TRBD2. Germline lookup yields CDR1 SGHRS and CDR2 YFSETQ. This CDR3 spans 16 amino acids. Germline trimming cut 3 bases from V and 5 bases from J; bases unmatched to any gene: 6. The CDR3 region is CASSSGTSGSNNEQFF. The CDR3 region has the DNA TGCGCCAGCAGCTCGGGGACTAGCGGGTCCAACAATGAGCAGTTCTTC.

The chain combines TRBV2 with TRBJ1-4; 7 bases match TRBD1. The CDR3 spans 17 residues. After removal of 5 bases from V and 0 bases from J, the junction contained 9 bases not matched to a gene. In germline, CDR1 is SNHLY, CDR2 FYNNEI. Here the CDR3 DNA reads TGTGCCAGCAGTCGCAGGGGGTGGCGTTCAACTAATGAAAAACTGTTTTTT. Its translation: CASSRRGWRSTNEKLFF.

Comment on this clonotype: The junction shows a germline mismatch at one end, possibly a read error. The chain couples TRBV18 to TRBJ1-1; D is possibly TRBD1 (5 bases). CDR1 is KGHSH, CDR2 LQKENI, per germline. The CDR3 is 15 residues long. The CDR3 region has the DNA TGTGTCAGCTCAGTCGCACAGGACCTAAACACTGAAGCTTTCTTT. Translating gives CVSSVAQDLNTEAFF. The full variable domain, with the rest looked up from reference TRBV18 and TRBJ1-1, is NAGVMQNPRHLVRRRGQEARLRCSPMKGHSHVYWYRQLPEEGLKFMVYLQKENIIDESGMPKERFSAEFPKEGPSILRIQQVVRGDSAAYFCVSSVAQDLNTEAFFGQGTRLTVV.